The 8 T cell receptor beta chains in this list originate from one sample, sequenced in a study of T cell responses to AZD1222 COVID-19 vaccine. Sequenced by immunoSEQ multiplex PCR; TCRdb stores in-frame clones only, minus some. Counted here are about 260,000 clones, 80% to 95% occurring once; the ten biggest clones make up less than 0.6%. The sequencing used peripheral blood, collected on day 0 of AZD1222 vaccination. All receptors come from an adult in good health.

The chain links TRBV5-8 to TRBJ2-5, with D unclear. The CDR3 has 15 residues. V was clipped by 1 base and J by 7 bases, with 17 bases between them. The germline V gene has CDR1 SGHTS and CDR2 YDEGEE. CDR3 residues: CASSLSRVLEGTQYF. The DNA of the CDR3 is TGTGCCAGCAGCTTGTCCCGGGTCCTCGAAGGGACCCAGTACTTC.

The chain has TRBV28 and TRBJ2-5, with 7 positions matching TRBD1. The length of the CDR3 is 16 residues. Germline lookup yields CDR1 MDHEN and CDR2 SYDVKM. After removal of 2 bases from V and 0 bases from J, the junction contained 6 bases not matched to a gene. The CDR3 loop is CASSLRTGANQETQYF. DNA for the CDR3: TGTGCCAGCAGTTTAAGGACAGGAGCTAACCAAGAGACCCAGTACTTC.

This sequence joins TRBV11-2 and TRBJ1-1; D is uncertain. The V end lost 1 base, the J end lost 5 bases, and 14 bases lay between the germline ends. The CDR3 is made up of 15 amino acids. Looked up from germline, CDR1 is SGHAT and CDR2 is FQNNGV. The CDR3 protein is CASSLAPGRGTEAFF. Written as DNA, the CDR3 is TGTGCCAGCAGCTTAGCCCCCGGGCGAGGAACTGAAGCTTTCTTT.

The rearrangement links TRBV5-1 to TRBJ2-5; D may match TRBD1 or TRBD2 (5 bases each). CDR1 is SGHRS, CDR2 YFSETQ, per germline. The CDR3 has 14 residues. V lost 4 bases to trimming and J lost 3 bases, with 13 bases between them. CDR3 nucleotides: TGCGCCAGCAGCCCGTCGGGGACGAAAGAGACCCAGTACTTC. This encodes CASSPSGTKETQYF.

V is TRBV28 and J is TRBJ2-3, with TRBD2 matching 8 bases. CDR3 length: 14 residues. Germline CDR1 and CDR2: MDHEN and SYDVKM. V gave up 7 bases and J gave up 2 bases; unmatched junction bases: 5. The CDR3 sequence is CASTRGGSTDTQYF. The CDR3 coding sequence is TGTGCCAGCACTCGGGGGGGGTCCACAGATACGCAGTATTTT. The full variable domain, completed using reference TRBV28 and TRBJ2-3, is DVKVTQSSRYLVKRTGEKVFLECVQDMDHENMFWYRQDPGLGLRLIYFSYDVKMKEKGDIPEGYSVSREKKERFSLILESASTNQTSMYLCASTRGGSTDTQYFGPGTRLTVL.

This clone was seen a single time. This sequence joins TRBV6-2 or TRBV6-3 and TRBJ2-2; D remains unclear. Germline CDR1 MNHEY, CDR2 SVGEGT. V dropped 5 bases and J dropped 1 base, with 2 bases sitting between them. There are 12 residues in the CDR3. CDR3 sequence (DNA): TGTGCCAGCAGTGGGAACACCGGGGAGCTGTTTTTT. This codes for CASSGNTGELFF.

The chain is built from TRBV5-1 and TRBJ1-2; D not resolved. The CDR3 is made up of 15 amino acids. In germline, CDR1 is SGHRS, CDR2 YFSETQ. V shed 4 bases and J shed 1 base, with 14 bases lying between them. The CDR3 sequence is CASSKRAHDNYGYTF. The CDR3 region has the DNA TGCGCCAGCAGCAAACGGGCACATGATAACTATGGCTACACCTTC.

Remarks on this clone: Other DNA sequences in the same sample also yield this CDR3. The chain uses TRBV28 and TRBJ2-2; TRBD2 might be the D (6 bases). Germline CDR1 MDHEN, CDR2 SYDVKM. The CDR3 is made up of 14 amino acids. V was cut by 3 bases and J by 2 bases, with 7 bases left in between. The CDR3 sequence is CASSFGGNTGELFF. DNA for the CDR3: TGTGCCAGCAGTTTCGGGGGAAACACCGGGGAGCTGTTTTTT.